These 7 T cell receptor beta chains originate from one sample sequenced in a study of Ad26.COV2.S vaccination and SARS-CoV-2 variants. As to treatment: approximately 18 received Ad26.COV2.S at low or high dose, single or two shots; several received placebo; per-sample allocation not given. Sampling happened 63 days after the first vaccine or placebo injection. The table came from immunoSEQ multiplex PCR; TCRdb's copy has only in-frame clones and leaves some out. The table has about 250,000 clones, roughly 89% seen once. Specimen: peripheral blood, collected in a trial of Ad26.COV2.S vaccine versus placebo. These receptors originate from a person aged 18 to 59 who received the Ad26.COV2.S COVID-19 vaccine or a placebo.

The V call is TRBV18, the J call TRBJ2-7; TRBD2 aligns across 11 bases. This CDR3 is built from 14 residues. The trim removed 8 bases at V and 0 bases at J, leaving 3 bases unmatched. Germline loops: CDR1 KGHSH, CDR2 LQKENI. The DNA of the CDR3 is TGTGCCAGCCGAACTAGCGGGAGCTCCTACGAGCAGTACGTC. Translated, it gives CASRTSGSSYEQYV.

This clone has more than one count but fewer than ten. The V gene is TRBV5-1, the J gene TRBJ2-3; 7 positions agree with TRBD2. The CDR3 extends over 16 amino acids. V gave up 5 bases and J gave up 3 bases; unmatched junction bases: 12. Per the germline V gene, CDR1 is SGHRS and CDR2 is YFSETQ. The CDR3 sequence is CASSFVSGQETDTQYF. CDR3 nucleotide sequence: TGCGCCAGCAGTTTCGTTAGCGGGCAAGAGACAGATACGCAGTATTTT.

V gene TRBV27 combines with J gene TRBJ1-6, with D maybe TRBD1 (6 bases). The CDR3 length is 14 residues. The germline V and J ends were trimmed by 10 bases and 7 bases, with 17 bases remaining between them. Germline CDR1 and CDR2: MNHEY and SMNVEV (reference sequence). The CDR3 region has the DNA TGTGCCACCCAGGAACAGGGTGGCAATTCACCCCTCCACTTT. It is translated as CATQEQGGNSPLHF.

CDR3 amino acids: CASNDPLLGTIYF. The DNA for the CDR3 is TGTGCCAGTAATGATCCGCTTTTGGGCACCATATATTTT. V gene TRBV19 combines with J gene TRBJ1-3, with no clear D. The V gene lost 7 bases and the J gene lost 9 bases, with 16 bases spanning the gap. The CDR3 contains 13 residues. From germline, CDR1 is LNHDA and CDR2 SQIVND (reference sequence).

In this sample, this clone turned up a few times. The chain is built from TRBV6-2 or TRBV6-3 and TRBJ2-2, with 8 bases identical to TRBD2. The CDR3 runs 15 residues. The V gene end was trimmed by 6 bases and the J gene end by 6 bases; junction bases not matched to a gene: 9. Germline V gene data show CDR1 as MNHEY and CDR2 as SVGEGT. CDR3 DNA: TGTGCCAGCAGCCCCGGGACTAGTGACGCCGGGGAGCTGTTTTTT. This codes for CASSPGTSDAGELFF.

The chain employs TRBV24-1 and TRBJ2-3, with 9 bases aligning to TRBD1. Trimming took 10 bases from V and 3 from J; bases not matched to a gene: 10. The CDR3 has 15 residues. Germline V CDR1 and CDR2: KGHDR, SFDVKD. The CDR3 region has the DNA TGTGCCACGGGACAGGGCTCGACGGGTACAGATACGCAGTATTTT. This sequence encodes CATGQGSTGTDTQYF.

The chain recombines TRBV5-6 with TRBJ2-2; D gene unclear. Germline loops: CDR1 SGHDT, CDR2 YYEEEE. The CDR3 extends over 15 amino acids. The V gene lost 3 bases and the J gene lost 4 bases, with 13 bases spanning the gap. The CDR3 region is CASSWTAWGTGELFF. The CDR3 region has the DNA TGTGCCAGCAGCTGGACCGCCTGGGGCACCGGGGAGCTGTTTTTT.